This T cell receptor (beta chain) was obtained from a study of PD-L1 blockade in urothelial cancer. Looking at the study overall: Blood underwent analysis 3 weeks (second dose) and 6 weeks after treatment began. There were a median of approximately 150,000 T cells in blood samples.

Stated time point: peripheral blood 6 weeks after treatment start. J was trimmed by 2 bases and V by 5 bases; bases with no gene match: 7. There are 15 residues in the CDR3. Germline CDR1 and CDR2: SGHVS and FNYEAQ. Measured with immunoSEQ multiplex PCR; TCRdb has only the in-frame clones, and not every one. The sample has 48,000 or so clones, about 82% seen once; the top ten hold around 9.1%. A remark on this clone: The antigen remains unidentified.

Study-level results: A below-median TCR clonality in blood before treatment predicted better survival.

This chain connects TRBV7-6 to TRBJ2-7, with 9 nucleotides matching TRBD2. This TCR derives from a man in his 70s with urothelial cancer. The sample in question was PBMCs, obtained around atezolizumab (anti-PD-L1) treatment. CDR3 region: CASSPYSGRPYEQYF. CDR3 nucleotides: TGTGCCAGCAGCCCCTATAGCGGGAGACCCTACGAGCAGTACTTC.